The next 32 T cell receptor beta chains were all read from a single sample in a study of blood T cells in healthy people across ages. The use of a sample-barcoded 5' primer and a J-beta primer mix characterized a second PCR of about 7 to 12 cycles. A single record per CDR3 protein comes from TCRdb applying MiXCR to the 5' RACE reads. This table holds about 780,000 distinct CDR3 sequences, less than 60% found once. Sequencing used blood. These receptors were obtained from an elderly man in good health.

Only a few counts were recorded for this clonotype. The V and J genes are TRBV5-1 and TRBJ2-3, with TRBD2 identical over 11 bases. Germline lookup yields CDR1 SGHRS and CDR2 YFSETQ. This CDR3 spans 16 amino acids. V shed 0 bases and J 6 bases; nucleotides not matched to a gene: 6. CDR3 nucleotide sequence: TGCGCCAGCAGCTTGGTACTAGCGGGAGTAGGCGATACGCAGTATTTT. This translates into CASSLVLAGVGDTQYF.

The chain links TRBV3-1 to TRBJ2-3; 11 bases are shared with TRBD2. In germline, CDR1 is LGHDT, CDR2 YNNKEL (reference sequence). The CDR3 has 20 residues. V lost 7 bases to trimming and J lost 0 bases; unmatched junction nucleotides: 18. CDR3 nucleotides: TGTGCCAGCAACTCGCAAGGCTCTAGCGGGGGGACAAGAAGCACAGATACGCAGTATTTT. Its protein is CASNSQGSSGGTRSTDTQYF.

The CDR3 is CASSSSPVAGGAYEQYF. The CDR3 nucleotides are TGTGCCAGCAGTTCCAGCCCAGTAGCGGGAGGGGCCTACGAGCAGTACTTC. The genes are TRBV6-2 or TRBV6-3 and TRBJ2-7; 11 bases line up with TRBD2. Trimming took 4 bases from V and 2 from J; bases not matched to a gene: 10. The length of the CDR3 is 17 residues. The germline CDR1 and CDR2 sequences are MNHEY and SVGEGT.

Only a few counts were recorded for this clonotype. The chain joins TRBV7-2 to TRBJ2-1, with a tentative D call TRBD2 (6 bases). This CDR3 region has 18 residues. Germline lookup yields CDR1 SGHTA and CDR2 FQGNSA. Trimming removed 3 bases at V and 0 bases at J, with 18 bases between. DNA of the CDR3: TGTGCCAGCAGCTTGATCCCCGGGACGCGGGACTCCTACAATGAGCAGTTCTTC. It yields the protein CASSLIPGTRDSYNEQFF.

The V gene is TRBV29-1, the J gene TRBJ1-2; tentative D call: TRBD1 (5 bases). Trimming pared 4 bases from V and 6 bases from J, leaving 12 bases between. The CDR3 has 12 residues. Per germline, CDR1 SQVTM and CDR2 ANQGSEA. CDR3 sequence reads: CSVGGGKDGYTF. In nucleotides, the CDR3 is TGCAGCGTTGGGGGGGGAAAGGATGGCTACACCTTC.

The sample holds one count of this clonotype. The V call is TRBV7-2, the J call TRBJ2-3, with D uncertain. The V end was cut by 1 base, the J end by 11 bases, with 10 bases between. The CDR3 loop spans 12 amino acids. The germline CDR1 and CDR2 sequences are SGHTA and FQGNSA. This chain's CDR3 is CASSLELYWQYF. CDR3 nucleotides: TGTGCCAGCAGCTTAGAGCTCTATTGGCAGTATTTT.

This clonotype has a count of ten or more. The chain employs TRBV20-1 and TRBJ2-1; D is possibly TRBD2 (6 bases). V was shortened by 3 bases and J by 7 bases, with 13 bases between the two germline ends. Germline CDR1 reads DFQATT; CDR2 reads SNEGSKA (reference sequence). The CDR3 contains 13 residues. The CDR3 here is CSASSGVGNEQFF. DNA of the CDR3: TGCAGTGCTAGCTCGGGAGTCGGGAATGAGCAGTTCTTC.

The J gene is TRBJ1-5, the V gene TRBV29-1; D call uncertain. The CDR3 runs 13 residues. Germline lookup yields CDR1 SQVTM and CDR2 ANQGSEA. Trimming took off 7 bases at V and 3 bases at J, with 13 bases between the two ends. CDR3: CSAITDNNQPQHF. The CDR3 DNA reads as TGCAGCGCTATAACAGATAACAATCAGCCCCAGCATTTT.

This clonotype was observed once. The chain couples TRBV4-1 to TRBJ2-7, with D perhaps matching TRBD1 (6 bases). Germline-derived CDR1 and CDR2 are MGHRA and YSYEKL. V dropped 4 bases and J dropped 5 bases, with 18 bases sitting between them. This CDR3 is 15 amino acids long. CDR3 bases: TGCGCCAGCAGCCTCGGCCGCAGGGGCCGGGACGAGCAGTACTTC. Its protein is CASSLGRRGRDEQYF.

This clonotype was picked up a small number of times. The chain combines TRBV9 with TRBJ2-3; D gene unclear. The length of the CDR3 is 14 residues. The V end lost 1 base, the J end lost 4 bases, and 10 bases lay between the germline ends. Germline CDR1 reads SGDLS; CDR2 reads YYNGEE. The CDR3: CASSVRVQPDTQYF. CDR3 bases: TGTGCCAGCAGCGTACGTGTACAACCAGATACGCAGTATTTT.

The V gene is TRBV18, the J gene TRBJ2-1, with D possibly matching TRBD1 (5 bases). CDR3 size: 15 residues. Per the germline V gene, CDR1 is KGHSH and CDR2 is LQKENI. The ends were cut back, 5 bases at V and 0 bases at J, with 11 bases in the middle. CDR3 nucleotide sequence: TGTGCCAGCTCATCCAGGGCAGGCTCCTACAATGAGCAGTTCTTC. Residues: CASSSRAGSYNEQFF. Full variable domain (rest looked up from reference TRBV18 and TRBJ2-1): NAGVMQNPRHLVRRRGQEARLRCSPMKGHSHVYWYRQLPEEGLKFMVYLQKENIIDESGMPKERFSAEFPKEGPSILRIQQVVRGDSAAYFCASSSRAGSYNEQFFGPGTRLTVL.

V gene TRBV20-1 combines with J gene TRBJ2-7; TRBD2 aligns across 13 bases. Unmatched junction bases numbered 2, after V lost 5 bases and J lost 7 bases. The CDR3 has 12 residues. The germline V gene encodes CDR1 DFQATT and CDR2 SNEGSKA (reference sequence). The DNA of the CDR3 is TGCAGTGCTCCGGGACTAGCGGGAGAGCAGTACTTC. It is translated as CSAPGLAGEQYF.

A few counts support this clonotype. CDR3 protein: CASSSRLAKSTDTQYF. In nucleotides, the CDR3 is TGTGCCAGTAGTAGTAGGCTAGCGAAAAGCACAGATACGCAGTATTTT. The genes are TRBV19 and TRBJ2-3, with D perhaps TRBD2 (6 bases). The germline V gene has CDR1 LNHDA and CDR2 SQIVND (reference sequence). This CDR3 is built from 16 residues. Trimming cost V 4 bases and J 0 bases, with 14 bases left between them.

V and J are TRBV6-2 or TRBV6-3 and TRBJ2-1, with 9 bases identical to TRBD2. CDR1 is MNHEY, CDR2 SVGEGT, per germline. The junction had 7 bases not matched to a gene; V was cut back by 6 bases and J by 7 bases. The CDR3 sequence is 14 residues long. The DNA for the CDR3 is TGTGCCAGCAGCCCAGGGACTAGCACTAATGAGCAGTTCTTC. Protein: CASSPGTSTNEQFF.

The rearrangement links TRBV13 to TRBJ2-3; 8 nucleotides align to TRBD2. In germline, CDR1 is PRHDT, CDR2 FYEKMQ (reference sequence). With V trimmed by 0 bases and J by 2 bases, 10 bases remained unmatched. The CDR3 runs 18 residues. CDR3 protein: CASSLGGTIAGPTDTQYF. CDR3 coding DNA: TGTGCCAGCAGCTTAGGGGGGACGATAGCGGGACCCACAGATACGCAGTATTTT.

The chain couples TRBV7-2 to TRBJ2-7; 8 positions match TRBD2. With 0 bases clipped from V and 6 bases from J, the junction kept 7 bases outside the gene matches. CDR1 is SGHTA, CDR2 FQGNSA, per germline. The CDR3 covers 15 residues. Here the CDR3 DNA reads TGTGCCAGCAGCTTAGCGCCGGGGACTAGTCGCGAGCAGTACTTC. This gives the protein CASSLAPGTSREQYF.

The chain recombines TRBV5-1 with TRBJ2-7; D might be TRBD1 or TRBD2, each matching 5 bases. Trimming took 5 bases from V and 0 from J, leaving 12 bases between them. CDR1 and CDR2 (germline): SGHRS, YFSETQ. The CDR3 runs to 14 residues. CDR3 protein: CASSAGTSSYEQYF. The CDR3 nucleotides are TGCGCCAGCAGTGCCGGGACGAGCTCCTACGAGCAGTACTTC.

Details on this clonotype: The germline gene is not matched at one end of the junction; a read error may be the cause. J is TRBJ1-5 and V is TRBV20-1; D uncertain. Germline V gene lookup returns CDR1 DFQATT and CDR2 SNEGSKA (reference sequence). The CDR3 covers 13 residues. The CDR3 bases are TGCAGTGCTAGTCGGACGGGCAACCAGCCCCAGCATTTT. Protein: CSASRTGNQPQHF.

The chain links TRBV20-1 to TRBJ2-1; TRBD2 matches at 9 bases. CDR1 and CDR2 from the germline V gene are DFQATT and SNEGSKA (reference sequence). CDR3 size: 16 residues. V trimming: 2 bases; J trimming: 4 bases; junction bases outside the gene matches: 9. The chain's CDR3 is CSARSTGTSLYNEQFF. The CDR3 DNA sequence: TGCAGTGCTAGATCGACCGGGACTAGCCTATACAATGAGCAGTTCTTC.

On this clonotype: At one end, the junction sequence differs from germline, possibly due to a read error. The rearrangement uses TRBV4-3 and TRBJ2-3, with TRBD2 matching 8 bases. Germline-derived CDR1 and CDR2 are LGHNA and YSLEER. This CDR3 spans 16 amino acids. This chain's CDR3 is CASSQSGTRQTDTQYF. In DNA, the CDR3 is TGCGCCAGTAGCCAATCCGGGACTAGACAAACAGATACGCAGTATTTT.

The chain carries TRBV3-1 and TRBJ1-6; 7 bases line up with TRBD1. V shed 4 bases, J shed 4 bases, and the junction held 7 bases outside the gene matches. Germline V CDR1 and CDR2: LGHDT, YNNKEL (reference sequence). The CDR3 extends over 16 amino acids. This CDR3 reads CASSRTPGQYNSPLHF. As DNA, the CDR3 is TGTGCCAGCAGCCGCACCCCGGGACAGTATAATTCACCCCTCCACTTT.

This chain joins TRBV5-1 and TRBJ1-2; 7 bases map to TRBD1. The CDR3 covers 15 residues. J was trimmed by 2 bases and V by 1 base; bases with no gene match: 5. Germline CDR1 is SGHRS and CDR2 is YFSETQ. The CDR3 loop reads CASSLRQGENYGYTF. The CDR3 bases are TGCGCCAGCAGCTTGAGACAGGGCGAGAACTATGGCTACACCTTC.

This clonotype was detected only a few times. The genes are TRBV4-3 and TRBJ2-1; 8 nucleotides match TRBD2. CDR1 and CDR2 from the germline V gene are LGHNA and YSLEER. CDR3 size: 15 residues. V shed 1 base and J 9 bases; nucleotides not matched to a gene: 8. DNA for the CDR3: TGCGCCAGCAGCCAAGGCTCTAGCGGGCATGGTGAGCAGTTCTTC. Translated: CASSQGSSGHGEQFF.

The chain recombines TRBV7-2 with TRBJ2-4, with 7 nucleotides matching TRBD2. Germline V gene data show CDR1 as SGHTA and CDR2 as FQGNSA. The CDR3 is 16 residues long. With 3 bases clipped from V and 7 bases from J, the junction kept 12 bases outside the gene matches. CDR3 DNA: TGTGCCAGCAGCTTTGGGCTAGACGCGGGAGATAACATTCAGTACTTC. Protein: CASSFGLDAGDNIQYF.

There are many counts of this clonotype. The rearrangement joins TRBV28 to TRBJ2-5, with TRBD1 matching over 8 bases. This CDR3 has 15 residues. The germline gives CDR1 MDHEN, CDR2 SYDVKM. V lost 6 bases to trimming and J lost 11 bases; unmatched junction nucleotides: 17. CDR3 coding DNA: TGTGCCAGCAGCCGAATTGACAGGGGCGAGTTGGGGCAGTACTTC. Translated: CASSRIDRGELGQYF.

There are many counts of this clonotype. The CDR3 region is CSAKNLLRATGGPIEQYF. Here the CDR3 DNA reads TGCAGTGCTAAAAACCTACTGAGGGCAACAGGGGGACCGATCGAGCAGTACTTC. The chain joins TRBV20-1 to TRBJ2-7, with 8 bases that match TRBD1. After removal of 4 bases from V and 6 bases from J, the junction contained 23 bases not matched to a gene. This CDR3 has 18 amino acids. Germline V gene sequence: CDR1 DFQATT, CDR2 SNEGSKA (reference sequence).

This chain joins TRBV20-1 and TRBJ1-2; the D gene is possibly TRBD1 (5 bases). Germline loops: CDR1 DFQATT, CDR2 SNEGSKA (reference sequence). Trimming left V 5 bases short and J 2 bases short, with 12 bases between. The CDR3 spans 13 residues. The CDR3 bases are TGCAGTGCTGAGGGCGGGGCCAACTATGGCTACACCTTC. Protein: CSAEGGANYGYTF.

The chain links TRBV19 to TRBJ1-5; D call uncertain. The V and J ends lost 7 bases and 1 base respectively, with 20 bases between them. The CDR3 runs to 17 residues. CDR1 and CDR2 from the germline V gene are LNHDA and SQIVND (reference sequence). The CDR3 here is CASTHRTFLDSNQPQHF. The CDR3 DNA is TGTGCCAGTACTCACCGTACCTTCCTGGACAGCAATCAGCCCCAGCATTTT.

The rearrangement uses TRBV2 and TRBJ2-1, with D uncertain. CDR3 length equals 11 residues. Germline assignment: CDR1 SNHLY and CDR2 FYNNEI. V lost 6 bases and J lost 10, with 10 bases in between. The CDR3 DNA follows: TGTGCCAGCAGCGCCCAATGGGAGCAGTTCTTC. It yields the protein CASSAQWEQFF.

This clonotype came up a few times. The chain carries TRBV28 and TRBJ2-7; D is perhaps TRBD1 or TRBD2 (6 bases each). The germline V and J ends were trimmed by 5 bases and 6 bases, with 14 bases remaining between them. Germline V lookup: CDR1 MDHEN, CDR2 SYDVKM. The CDR3 loop spans 13 amino acids. The CDR3 nucleotides are TGTGCCAGCAGTCAGCCGGGGGCCGCCGAGCAGTACTTC. This translates into CASSQPGAAEQYF. Looking up the rest from reference TRBV28 and TRBJ2-7 gives the full variable domain: DVKVTQSSRYLVKRTGEKVFLECVQDMDHENMFWYRQDPGLGLRLIYFSYDVKMKEKGDIPEGYSVSREKKERFSLILESASTNQTSMYLCASSQPGAAEQYFGPGTRLTVT.

This clonotype was observed a few times. The chain combines TRBV5-6 with TRBJ1-5, with D possibly matching TRBD1 (6 bases). CDR3 length equals 18 residues. Trimming removed 3 bases from V and 2 bases from J, with 21 bases in between. Germline loops: CDR1 SGHDT, CDR2 YYEEEE. CDR3 sequence reads: CASSWGKRGLSGNQPQHF. CDR3 nucleotide sequence: TGTGCCAGCAGCTGGGGAAAGCGGGGGCTCAGTGGCAATCAGCCCCAGCATTTT.

This clonotype was seen a handful of times. The genes are TRBV20-1 and TRBJ1-5; 7 bases line up with TRBD1. The V segment lost 3 bases and the J segment 1 base; nucleotides outside the gene matches: 0. CDR1 and CDR2 (germline): DFQATT, SNEGSKA (reference sequence). CDR3 length equals 13 residues. As DNA, the CDR3 is TGCAGTGCTAGGACAGGGAGCAATCAGCCCCAGCATTTT. It yields the protein CSARTGSNQPQHF.